This T cell receptor beta chain was sequenced for a study of T cell responses to AZD1222 COVID-19 vaccine. Method: immunoSEQ multiplex PCR; TCRdb's copy keeps in-frame clones and lacks some. The data show around 160,000 clones, 90% to 95% seen once. The CDR3 covers 15 residues. V lost 5 bases to trimming and J lost 3 bases, with 14 bases between them. Germline CDR1 reads SGHRS; CDR2 reads YFSETQ. The sample was peripheral blood, taken 28 days after the second AZD1222 dose. The source of this sequence is an adult who received the AZD1222 COVID-19 vaccine. This sequence joins TRBV5-1 and TRBJ1-4, with D possibly matching TRBD1 (5 bases). The CDR3 nucleotides read TGCGCCAGCAGAGTGGGACCGGGGCCTAATGAAAAACTGTTTTTT. This translates into CASRVGPGPNEKLFF.